Shown below are 24 T cell receptor beta chains from a single sample sequenced in a study of response to subunit inactivated influenza vaccine. TCRdb called the RT-PCR reads again in MiXCR, with one record for every CDR3 protein. The sample carries roughly 570,000 distinct CDR3 sequences, less than 15% recorded once. The specimen comprised PBMCs from blood, sampled about 13 days after vaccination. The receptor source for this set is a man between 45 and 60 years old who received an inactivated influenza vaccine.

This clonotype was observed a few times. This chain connects TRBV15 to TRBJ1-2; D gene uncertain. Germline values: CDR1 LNHNV, CDR2 YYDKDF (reference sequence). V was trimmed by 1 base and J by 7 bases, leaving 19 bases between them. The CDR3 is 16 residues long. The CDR3 loop is CATSRVESRLVGGYTF. CDR3 DNA: TGTGCCACCAGCAGAGTCGAGTCCAGGTTGGTCGGTGGCTACACCTTC.

This clonotype was seen a few times. The chain recombines TRBV5-5 with TRBJ2-7; 7 nucleotides align to TRBD1. V trimming: 3 bases; J trimming: 2 bases; junction bases outside the gene matches: 5. Germline CDR1 and CDR2: SGHKS and YYEKEE (reference sequence). This CDR3 is 14 amino acids long. This chain's CDR3 is CASSWDSDTYEQYF. CDR3 nucleotide sequence: TGTGCCAGCAGCTGGGACAGTGATACCTACGAGCAGTACTTC.

CDR3 coding DNA: TGTGCCAGCAGTGTCGGGGCGCGCGATTCACCCCTCCACTTT. This gives the protein CASSVGARDSPLHF. This sequence joins TRBV6-1 and TRBJ1-6, with D tentatively TRBD1 (5 bases). The V end lost 4 bases, the J end lost 8 bases, and 12 bases lay between the germline ends. Germline V gene lookup returns CDR1 MNHNS and CDR2 SASEGT. This CDR3 region has 14 residues.

This clonotype was seen repeatedly, ten times or more. This sequence joins TRBV6-2 or TRBV6-3 and TRBJ1-2; 7 bases map to TRBD1. Trimming at V came to 7 bases and at J to 4 bases, leaving 6 bases not matched to a gene. The CDR3 totals 13 residues. Germline V gene data show CDR1 as MNHEY and CDR2 as SVGEGT. The chain's CDR3 is CASTRDSSYGYTF. The CDR3 DNA is TGTGCCAGCACCCGGGACAGTTCCTATGGCTACACCTTC.

The rearrangement joins TRBV6-5 to TRBJ1-2; D possibly corresponds to TRBD1 (6 bases). Per the germline V gene, CDR1 is MNHEY and CDR2 is SVGAGI. The V and J ends lost 0 bases and 2 bases respectively, with 13 bases between them. CDR3 length: 16 residues. In DNA form, the CDR3 reads TGTGCCAGCAGTTACTCCTGGGGGCGCGGGAACTATGGCTACACCTTC. This translates into CASSYSWGRGNYGYTF.

This chain connects TRBV7-9 to TRBJ2-1, with 9 bases lining up with TRBD2. CDR1 and CDR2 from the germline V gene are SEHNR and FQNEAQ (reference sequence). This CDR3 spans 16 amino acids. V gave up 1 base and J gave up 6 bases; unmatched junction bases: 7. The DNA for the CDR3 is TGTGCCAGCAGCTTAGGTTCGGGACTAGCTCGCAATGAGCAGTTCTTC. Encoded protein: CASSLGSGLARNEQFF.

For the CDR3, the DNA is TGTGCCAGCAATCGAGCGGGGGTGGGAGATACGCAGTATTTT. Residues: CASNRAGVGDTQYF. The chain uses TRBV9 and TRBJ2-3, with 8 bases lining up with TRBD2. Trimming cost V 6 bases and J 5 bases; bases outside gene matches: 8. This CDR3 region has 14 residues. Looked up from germline, CDR1 is SGDLS and CDR2 is YYNGEE.

This clonotype was counted only a few times. The genes are TRBV7-2 and TRBJ2-1; the match to TRBD2 covers 10 bases. The germline gives CDR1 SGHTA, CDR2 FQGNSA. CDR3 size: 16 residues. Trimming cost V 7 bases and J 0 bases; bases outside gene matches: 6. CDR3 nucleotides: TGTGCCAGCACACTAGCGGGGTCAAGCTCCTACAATGAGCAGTTCTTC. Its translation is CASTLAGSSSYNEQFF.

This rearrangement joins TRBV7-2 to TRBJ2-7; possibly TRBD1 or TRBD2 for D (5 bases each). The CDR3 extends over 16 amino acids. V lost 5 bases and J lost 2, with 19 bases in between. The germline CDR1 and CDR2 sequences are SGHTA and FQGNSA. The CDR3, as DNA: TGTGCCAGCAGCCAAACTGGGACGGTGGGGGCCTACGAGCAGTACTTC. Translation: CASSQTGTVGAYEQYF. The entire variable domain, with the rest obtained from reference TRBV7-2 and TRBJ2-7, is as follows: GAGVSQSPSNKVTEKGKDVELRCDPISGHTALYWYRQSLGQGLEFLIYFQGNSAPDKSGLPSDRFSAERTGGSVSTLTIQRTQQEDSAVYLCASSQTGTVGAYEQYFGPGTRLTVT.

This chain joins TRBV20-1 and TRBJ2-2; D unclear. Between the trimmed V and J ends, which lost 6 bases and 7 bases, there was a span of 9 bases. The CDR3 sequence is 11 residues long. Germline CDR1 and CDR2: DFQATT and SNEGSKA (reference sequence). The CDR3 DNA is TGCAGTGCCGCTAAGGGCGGGGAGCTGTTTTTT. This codes for CSAAKGGELFF.

This clonotype has just a few counts. The V and J genes are TRBV9 and TRBJ2-5; 9 bases line up with TRBD1. The germline V gene has CDR1 SGDLS and CDR2 YYNGEE. The CDR3 is 17 residues long. J lost 5 bases, V lost 0 bases, and 11 bases had no gene match. The CDR3 nucleotides are TGTGCCAGCAGCGTAGGGTCTCGGGGACAGGGTCGGGAGACCCAGTACTTC. Its protein product is CASSVGSRGQGRETQYF. Combining the CDR3 with reference TRBV9 and TRBJ2-5 gives the whole variable domain DSGVTQTPKHLITATGQRVTLRCSPRSGDLSVYWYQQSLDQGLQFLIQYYNGEERAKGNILERFSAQQFPDLHSELNLSSLELGDSALYFCASSVGSRGQGRETQYFGPGTRLLVL.

The chain couples TRBV5-1 to TRBJ1-2, with D hard to call. Germline CDR1 is SGHRS and CDR2 is YFSETQ. The V end lost 3 bases, the J end lost 4 bases, and 13 bases lay between the germline ends. The CDR3 sequence is 14 residues long. CDR3: CASSSSDPGYGYTF. The CDR3 DNA reads as TGCGCCAGCAGCTCCTCGGACCCGGGCTATGGCTACACCTTC. Based on the CDR3 plus reference TRBV5-1 and TRBJ1-2, the full variable domain is KAGVTQTPRYLIKTRGQQVTLSCSPISGHRSVSWYQQTPGQGLQFLFEYFSETQRNKGNFPGRFSGRQFSNSRSEMNVSTLELGDSALYLCASSSSDPGYGYTFGSGTRLTVV.

The chain has TRBV5-5 and TRBJ2-7, with D possibly TRBD2 on 6 matching bases. V lost 5 bases and J lost 0, with 15 bases in between. CDR1 and CDR2 (germline): SGHKS, YYEKEE (reference sequence). The CDR3 is 15 amino acids. DNA of the CDR3: TGTGCCAGCAGAAGGGACCGCGGGGACTCCTACGAGCAGTACTTC. It is translated as CASRRDRGDSYEQYF.

In this sample, this clonotype turned up a few times. The gene calls are TRBV7-9 and TRBJ2-2, with TRBD1 matching over 11 bases. Germline lookup yields CDR1 SEHNR and CDR2 FQNEAQ (reference sequence). The CDR3 has 16 amino acids. The V gene end was trimmed by 4 bases and the J gene end by 8 bases; junction bases not matched to a gene: 9. This CDR3 is CASSSRDRGFSGELFF. The CDR3 DNA reads as TGTGCCAGCAGCTCTCGGGACAGGGGGTTTTCGGGGGAGCTGTTTTTT.

This chain links TRBV2 with TRBJ1-4; D possibly corresponds to TRBD1 (6 bases). V was trimmed by 4 bases and J by 0 bases, leaving 9 bases between them. Germline V lookup: CDR1 SNHLY, CDR2 FYNNEI. The CDR3 contains 15 residues. CDR3 protein: CASSVEGATNEKLFF. In DNA form, the CDR3 reads TGTGCCAGCAGTGTGGAGGGGGCAACTAATGAAAAACTGTTTTTT.

This chain links TRBV7-9 with TRBJ2-3, with no clear D. Deletions cut 5 bases from V and 4 bases from J, with 10 bases between. The CDR3 contains 13 residues. Germline V gene lookup returns CDR1 SEHNR and CDR2 FQNEAQ (reference sequence). CDR3: CASSRTDSDTQYF. The CDR3 DNA reads as TGTGCCAGCAGCCGAACGGATTCAGATACGCAGTATTTT. Full variable domain (remainder filled in from reference TRBV7-9 and TRBJ2-3): DTGVSQNPRHKITKRGQNVTFRCDPISEHNRLYWYRQTLGQGPEFLTYFQNEAQLEKSRLLSDRFSAERPKGSFSTLEIQRTEQGDSAMYLCASSRTDSDTQYFGPGTRLTVL.

This clonotype turned up a few times. V and J are TRBV7-8 and TRBJ2-7; a possible D gene is TRBD1 (5 bases). Trimming removed 4 bases at V and 3 bases at J, with 16 bases between. Germline CDR1 and CDR2: SGHVS and FQNEAQ. There are 15 residues in the CDR3. This CDR3 is CASSSDRFRDYEQYF. CDR3 bases: TGTGCCAGCAGCTCAGATCGATTCAGGGACTACGAGCAGTACTTC.

The rearrangement uses TRBV4-2 and TRBJ2-1; 8 positions agree with TRBD2. The germline CDR1 and CDR2 sequences are LGHNA and YNFKEQ. The CDR3 totals 17 residues. With V trimmed by 0 bases and J by 0 bases, 4 bases remained unmatched. As DNA, the CDR3 is TGTGCCAGCAGCCAAGAACTAGCGGACCTCTCCTACAATGAGCAGTTCTTC. Residues: CASSQELADLSYNEQFF.

The chain recombines TRBV6-2 or TRBV6-3 with TRBJ2-1, with 9 bases that match TRBD2. The CDR3 spans 14 residues. The junction had 10 bases not matched to a gene; V was cut back by 4 bases and J by 12 bases. Germline-derived CDR1 and CDR2 are MNHEY and SVGEGT. CDR3 nucleotides: TGTGCCAGCAGTTCCACCCCAGCGGGAGGAGGGCAGTTCTTC. It is translated as CASSSTPAGGGQFF.

This clonotype turned up a few times. This chain links TRBV5-1 with TRBJ2-2, with a possible D match to TRBD2 (5 bases). The V end was cut by 4 bases, the J end by 2 bases, with 12 bases between. Germline V gene sequence: CDR1 SGHRS, CDR2 YFSETQ. This CDR3 region has 15 residues. The CDR3 nucleotides are TGCGCCAGCAGCCCCTCAGCGGTAAACACCGGGGAGCTGTTTTTT. Its protein product is CASSPSAVNTGELFF.

The V gene is TRBV20-1, the J gene TRBJ2-5; TRBD2 matches at 7 bases. The CDR3 loop spans 15 amino acids. Unmatched junction bases numbered 7, after V lost 0 bases and J lost 3 bases. Germline V gene data show CDR1 as DFQATT and CDR2 as SNEGSKA (reference sequence). CDR3 protein: CSARDGGDFEETQYF. The DNA of the CDR3 is TGCAGTGCTAGAGATGGGGGGGACTTCGAAGAGACCCAGTACTTC.

V and J are TRBV7-3 and TRBJ2-3; D uncertain. Germline-derived CDR1 and CDR2 are SGHTA and FQGTGA. Trimming removed 4 bases from V and 10 bases from J, with 6 bases in between. There are 10 residues in the CDR3. In DNA form, the CDR3 reads TGTGCCAGCAGCTCGCCTTCGCAGTATTTT. Translated: CASSSPSQYF.

The chain links TRBV20-1 to TRBJ2-5, with 11 nucleotides matching TRBD2. The CDR3 spans 14 residues. Trimming removed 2 bases from V and 5 bases from J; junction bases left unmatched: 4. CDR1 DFQATT and CDR2 SNEGSKA come from the germline V gene (reference sequence). CDR3 sequence reads: CSARRSGGAETQYF. As DNA, the CDR3 is TGCAGTGCTAGACGTAGCGGGGGGGCCGAGACCCAGTACTTC.

This clonotype was counted a few times. The CDR3: CASSLEFGVTGELFF. CDR3 DNA: TGCGCCAGCAGCTTGGAGTTCGGGGTTACCGGGGAGCTGTTTTTT. The genes are TRBV5-1 and TRBJ2-2; TRBD2 might be the D (5 bases). The CDR3 has 15 amino acids. CDR1 is SGHRS and CDR2 is YFSETQ in the germline V gene. V dropped 0 bases and J dropped 5 bases, with 11 bases sitting between them.